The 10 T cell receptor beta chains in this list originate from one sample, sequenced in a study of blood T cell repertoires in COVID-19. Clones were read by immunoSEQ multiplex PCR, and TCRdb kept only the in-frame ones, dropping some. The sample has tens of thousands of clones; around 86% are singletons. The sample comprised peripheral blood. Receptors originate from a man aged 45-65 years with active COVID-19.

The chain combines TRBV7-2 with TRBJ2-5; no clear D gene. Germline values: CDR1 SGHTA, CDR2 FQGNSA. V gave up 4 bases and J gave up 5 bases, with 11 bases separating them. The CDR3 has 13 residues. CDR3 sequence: CASSYARRETQYF. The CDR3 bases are TGTGCCAGCAGCTACGCCCGCCGGGAGACCCAGTACTTC.

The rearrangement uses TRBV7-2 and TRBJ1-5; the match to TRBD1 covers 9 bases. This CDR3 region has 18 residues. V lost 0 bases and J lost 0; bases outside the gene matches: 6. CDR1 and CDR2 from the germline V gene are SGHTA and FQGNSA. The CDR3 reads CASSLAGQGLYSNQPQHF. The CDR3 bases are TGTGCCAGCAGCTTAGCGGGACAGGGTCTGTATAGCAATCAGCCCCAGCATTTT.

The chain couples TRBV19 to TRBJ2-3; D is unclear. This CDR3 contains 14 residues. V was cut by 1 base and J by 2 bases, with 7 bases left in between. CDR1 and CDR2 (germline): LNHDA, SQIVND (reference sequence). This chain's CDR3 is CASSIARATDTQYF. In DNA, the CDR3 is TGTGCCAGTAGTATAGCCCGAGCCACAGATACGCAGTATTTT.

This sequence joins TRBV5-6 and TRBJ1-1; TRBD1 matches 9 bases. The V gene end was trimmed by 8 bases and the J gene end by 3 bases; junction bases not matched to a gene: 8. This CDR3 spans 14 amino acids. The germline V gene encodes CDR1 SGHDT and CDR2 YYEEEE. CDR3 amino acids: CASRSTGGYTEAFF. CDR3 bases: TGTGCCAGTCGGTCGACAGGGGGTTACACTGAAGCTTTCTTT. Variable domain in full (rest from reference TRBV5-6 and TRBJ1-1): DAGVTQSPTHLIKTRGQQVTLRCSPKSGHDTVSWYQQALGQGPQFIFQYYEEEERQRGNFPDRFSGHQFPNYSSELNVNALLLGDSALYLCASRSTGGYTEAFFGQGTRLTVV.

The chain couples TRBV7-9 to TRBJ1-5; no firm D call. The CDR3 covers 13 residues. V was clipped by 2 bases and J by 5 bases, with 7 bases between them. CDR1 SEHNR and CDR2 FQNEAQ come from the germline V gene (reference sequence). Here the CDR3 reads CASSLMGDQPQHF. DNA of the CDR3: TGTGCCAGCAGCTTAATGGGAGATCAGCCCCAGCATTTT. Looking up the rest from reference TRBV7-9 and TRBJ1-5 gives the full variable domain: DTGVSQNPRHKITKRGQNVTFRCDPISEHNRLYWYRQTLGQGPEFLTYFQNEAQLEKSRLLSDRFSAERPKGSFSTLEIQRTEQGDSAMYLCASSLMGDQPQHFGDGTRLSIL.

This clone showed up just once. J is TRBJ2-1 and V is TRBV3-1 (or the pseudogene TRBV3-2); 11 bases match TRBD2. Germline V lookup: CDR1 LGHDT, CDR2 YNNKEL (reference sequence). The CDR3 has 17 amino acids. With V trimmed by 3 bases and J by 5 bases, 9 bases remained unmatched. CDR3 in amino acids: CASSHRKLAGGHNEQFF. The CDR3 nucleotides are TGTGCCAGCAGCCATAGAAAGCTAGCGGGGGGCCACAATGAGCAGTTCTTC.

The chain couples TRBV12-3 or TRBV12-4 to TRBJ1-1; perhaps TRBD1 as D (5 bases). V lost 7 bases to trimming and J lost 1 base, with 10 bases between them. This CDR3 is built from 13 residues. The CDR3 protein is CASILTGNTEAFF. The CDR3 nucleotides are TGTGCCAGCATTCTCACAGGGAACACTGAAGCTTTCTTT.

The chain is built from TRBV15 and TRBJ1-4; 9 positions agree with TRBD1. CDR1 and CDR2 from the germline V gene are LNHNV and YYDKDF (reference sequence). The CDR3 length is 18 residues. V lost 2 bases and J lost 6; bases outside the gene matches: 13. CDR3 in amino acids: CATSRPPGQGARDEKLFF. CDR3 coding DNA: TGTGCCACCAGCAGACCCCCGGGACAGGGAGCCAGGGATGAAAAACTGTTTTTT.

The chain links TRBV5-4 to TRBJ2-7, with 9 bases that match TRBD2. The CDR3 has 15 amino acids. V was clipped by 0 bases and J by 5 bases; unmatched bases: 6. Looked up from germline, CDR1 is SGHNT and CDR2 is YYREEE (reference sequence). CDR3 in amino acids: CASSLASGIINEQYF. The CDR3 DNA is TGTGCCAGCAGCTTGGCTAGCGGGATAATAAACGAGCAGTACTTC.

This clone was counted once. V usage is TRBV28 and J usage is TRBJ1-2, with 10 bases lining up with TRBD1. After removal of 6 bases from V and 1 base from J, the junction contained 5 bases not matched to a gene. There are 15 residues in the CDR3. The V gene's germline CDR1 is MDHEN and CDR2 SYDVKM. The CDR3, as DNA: TGTGCCAGCAGGGGGACAGGGGACTATAACTATGGCTACACCTTC. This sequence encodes CASRGTGDYNYGYTF.